This T cell receptor beta chain was sequenced during a study of blood T cells in healthy people across ages. Points from the study as a whole: Among T cells, TCR beta diversity per million cells dropped roughly linearly as age rose. The unknown donor CMV status may have confounded expanded clonotype changes.

About this clonotype itself: Its antigen remains unidentified. Since a much larger clone is just one base distant, this may be a read error.

The second PCR ran roughly 6 to 11 cycles with a sample-barcoded 5' primer and J-beta primers. Using its own MiXCR run on the 5' RACE reads, TCRdb lists one record per CDR3 protein. Here the sample spans roughly 900,000 distinct CDR3 sequences, around 30% being singletons. The CDR3 consists of 12 residues. V lost 1 base and J 10 bases, leaving 10 bases between the germline ends. Germline CDR1 SEHNR, CDR2 FQNEAQ (reference sequence). Sequenced sample: blood. The rearrangement uses TRBV7-9 and TRBJ1-2; perhaps TRBD1 as D (5 bases). This sequence was found in a woman older than 75 in good health. The CDR3 sequence: CASSLGGTDYTF. The CDR3, as DNA: TGTGCCAGCAGCTTAGGGGGCACGGACTACACCTTC.